A selection of T cell receptor beta chains follows, all from one sample in a study of tumor-infiltrating lymphocytes in localized non-small cell lung cancer. Some clones are missing from TCRdb's copy, which holds only in-frame ones; the method was immunoSEQ multiplex PCR. The data contain over 10,000 clones, around 74% of them singletons. Input material: uninvolved lung tissue not adjacent to the tumor. The receptor set was obtained from a human donor with non-small cell lung cancer. The CDR3 runs from the conserved cysteine through the conserved F or W. Not all rows give a size; the values are once, few, many and, for expanded clones, a class.

clone_size,v_call,cdr3_aa
NA,TRBV5-6,CASSFEPSSNYGYTF
NA,TRBV25-1,CASSGRISTDTQYF
NA,TRBV7-2,CASNNRVSAGANVLTF
NA,TRBV28,CASTPVFPPPTDTQYF
NA,TRBV2,CAARGVTETYSYEQYF
few,TRBV11-3,CASRRASDPYNEQFF
NA,TRBV29-1,CSVRQPPRAFF
NA,TRBV6-6,CASSNRQGLDQPQHF
few,TRBV5-1,CASSPQSSYNEQFF
NA,TRBV28,CASSRLAGEQYF
NA,TRBV6-5,CASNRGGPNTEAFF
NA,TRBV29-1,CSVGNTGLAHEQFF
NA,TRBV13,CASSVGADSPLHF
few,TRBV19,CASSNRGGYSYEQYF
NA,TRBV30,CAWSPLSQGWSYEQYF
NA,TRBV5-1,CASSPRTVTNEKLFF
NA,TRBV11-2,CASSLRLQVYEQYF
NA,TRBV19,CASTTPWGQGTTEAFF
few,TRBV2,CASSGGTGSGEQYF
NA,TRBV19,CATKASHSYNEQFF
NA,TRBV6-6,CASSPGMNTEAFF
NA,TRBV9,CASSRSGSPHEQFF
NA,TRBV4-3,CASSRETGPSYEQYF
NA,TRBV29-1,CSVRGRRSYEQYF
NA,TRBV6-5,CASSYKAGGAYEQYF
NA,TRBV7-9,CASSSGTGRTYGYTF
NA,TRBV28,CASSLFAGDTLSSYGYTF
NA,TRBV5-4,CASSLYGTSGSQTGELFF
once,TRBV19,CASSIGGGETQYF
NA,TRBV30,CAWSVGGREADTQYF
once,TRBV11-2,CASSPWTSGTDTQYF
NA,TRBV4-3,CASSQGRQTTYEQYF
NA,TRBV5-1,CASSGNRRTGLVYNEQFF
NA,TRBV11-3,CASSYVTASYEQYF
NA,TRBV11-2,CASSLTSNTEAFF
NA,TRBV6-5,CASSYGGGGYNSPLHF
NA,TRBV4-1,CASSQEARINTEAFF
NA,TRBV5-1,CASSLEGAEQYF
once,TRBV27,CASSLQGAANEKLFF
NA,TRBV5-1,CATGQGGNYGYTF
NA,TRBV10-1,CASSEVGRTEAFF
NA,TRBV27,CASSYPGAGVGEQYF
NA,TRBV2,CASSETPHYEQYF
NA,TRBV9,CASAPSGRTGEQYF
NA,TRBV9,CASSATLGGGDNEQFF
NA,TRBV5-1,CASSLEGTTSTYEQYF
few,TRBV6-5,CASSYAAGALQETQYF
NA,TRBV6-6,CASSETGGYGYTF
NA,TRBV5-5,CASSLAPAQYQPQHF
NA,TRBV4-3,CASSQAVVSGNTIYF
NA,TRBV29-1,CSVEEQGANEKLFF
NA,TRBV30,CANSRRRQETQYF
few,TRBV7-2,CASSTGGSTGELFF
few,TRBV10-2,CASTLSTGELFF
NA,TRBV27,CASSWTLENTEAFF